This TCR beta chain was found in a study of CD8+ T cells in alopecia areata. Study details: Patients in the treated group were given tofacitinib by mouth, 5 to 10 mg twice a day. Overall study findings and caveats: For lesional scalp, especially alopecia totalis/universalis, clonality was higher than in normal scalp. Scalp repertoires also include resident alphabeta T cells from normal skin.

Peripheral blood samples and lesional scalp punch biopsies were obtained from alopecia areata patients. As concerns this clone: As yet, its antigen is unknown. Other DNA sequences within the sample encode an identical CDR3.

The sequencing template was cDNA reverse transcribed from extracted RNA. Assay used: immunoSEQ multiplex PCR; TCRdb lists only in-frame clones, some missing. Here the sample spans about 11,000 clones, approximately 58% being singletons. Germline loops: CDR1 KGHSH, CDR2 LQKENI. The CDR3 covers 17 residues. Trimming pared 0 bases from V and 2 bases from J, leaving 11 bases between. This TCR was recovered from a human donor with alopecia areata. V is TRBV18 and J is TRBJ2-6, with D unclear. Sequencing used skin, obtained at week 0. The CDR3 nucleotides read TGTGCCAGCTCACCACCCGGTCACCCACCTGGGGCCAACGTCCTGACTTTC. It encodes CASSPPGHPPGANVLTF.